The 32 T cell receptor beta chains listed next were all sequenced from one sample in a study of neoadjuvant anti-PD-1 for oral cavity cancer. Libraries were prepared by immunoSEQ multiplex PCR; TCRdb keeps only in-frame clonotypes and omits some of them. In the table there are some 70,000 clones, roughly 84% of which are singletons. Noted time point: after neoadjuvant nivolumab, at surgical resection. The sample in question was PBMCs, obtained after nivolumab (anti-PD-1) treatment. Receptor source: a person between 40 and 85 years old with oral cavity squamous cell carcinoma.

This chain connects TRBV28 to TRBJ2-7, with 8 bases identical to TRBD1. The CDR3 length is 14 residues. Trimming took 6 bases from V and 4 from J; bases not matched to a gene: 8. CDR1 is MDHEN, CDR2 SYDVKM, per germline. The CDR3 loop reads CASRRPGGAYEQYF. CDR3 DNA sequence: TGTGCCAGCAGACGACCAGGGGGCGCTTACGAGCAGTACTTC.

The J gene is TRBJ2-2, the V gene TRBV29-1; TRBD2 matches 13 bases. The junction had 4 bases not matched to a gene; V was cut back by 5 bases and J by 7 bases. Germline CDR1 SQVTM, CDR2 ANQGSEA. CDR3 size: 14 residues. This CDR3 is CSVRRLAGGGELFF. The CDR3 bases are TGCAGCGTTAGGCGACTAGCGGGAGGCGGGGAGCTGTTTTTT.

The V call is TRBV6-6, the J call TRBJ2-1; 11 bases agree with TRBD2. Germline-derived CDR1 and CDR2 are MNHNY and SVGAGI (reference sequence). The CDR3 is 16 residues long. The V segment lost 7 bases and the J segment 5 bases; nucleotides outside the gene matches: 10. Here the CDR3 reads CASTKAGTSGNNEQFF. CDR3 bases: TGTGCCAGCACTAAGGCTGGGACTAGCGGAAACAATGAGCAGTTCTTC.

CDR3 coding DNA: TGTGCCAGCCAGTCTAGGCAGGGCCAAGAGACCCAGTACTTC. The encoded protein is CASQSRQGQETQYF. The chain joins TRBV21-1 to TRBJ2-5; TRBD1, the table's D call, was not compared with the DNA. TRBV21-1 is described as a pseudogene. The length of the CDR3 is 14 residues.

The J gene is TRBJ2-2, the V gene TRBV7-3; D uncertain. This CDR3 is built from 15 residues. CDR1 is SGHTA, CDR2 FQGTGA, per germline. Trimming took off 4 bases at V and 4 bases at J, with 13 bases between the two ends. The CDR3 protein is CASSSQAEATGELFF. In nucleotides, the CDR3 is TGTGCCAGCAGCTCCCAAGCTGAAGCCACCGGGGAGCTGTTTTTT.

The V gene is TRBV18, the J gene TRBJ1-1; D unclear. In germline, CDR1 is KGHSH, CDR2 LQKENI. V was shortened by 3 bases and J by 2 bases, with 13 bases between the two germline ends. The CDR3 loop spans 15 amino acids. For the CDR3, the DNA is TGTGCCAGCTCACCTCTAGGCCCGGTTAACACTGAAGCTTTCTTT. Translating it yields CASSPLGPVNTEAFF.

The chain joins TRBV30 to TRBJ1-5; D gene unclear. Between the trimmed V and J ends, which lost 0 bases and 0 bases, there was a span of 9 bases. The CDR3 is made up of 15 amino acids. Per germline, CDR1 GTSNPN and CDR2 SVGIG (reference sequence). The CDR3 is CAWSVNGNSNQPQHF. CDR3 bases: TGTGCCTGGAGTGTTAACGGCAATAGCAATCAGCCCCAGCATTTT.

This chain joins TRBV6-5 and TRBJ1-1; perhaps TRBD1 as D (5 bases). Looked up from germline, CDR1 is MNHEY and CDR2 is SVGAGI. The V end lost 0 bases, the J end lost 13 bases, and 15 bases lay between the germline ends. The CDR3 runs to 13 residues. CDR3 coding DNA: TGTGCCAGCAGTTACTCTTCGAGGGGAATAGGTTTCTTT. This sequence encodes CASSYSSRGIGFF.

This clone has only a few counts. The chain employs TRBV2 and TRBJ2-1, with 10 positions matching TRBD1. The CDR3 has 15 residues. The germline gives CDR1 SNHLY, CDR2 FYNNEI. The V segment lost 6 bases and the J segment 6 bases; nucleotides outside the gene matches: 8. The CDR3 region has the DNA TGTGCCAGCAGCGCGGGACAGGGGAACATCAATGAGCAGTTCTTC. It codes for CASSAGQGNINEQFF.

In DNA, the CDR3 is TGTGCCAGCTCCCGTGACAGGGGGGGCACAGATACGCAGTATTTT. Translation: CASSRDRGGTDTQYF. The chain recombines TRBV18 with TRBJ2-3; 9 positions match TRBD1. The V gene's germline CDR1 is KGHSH and CDR2 LQKENI. This CDR3 is 15 amino acids long. Trimming at V came to 6 bases and at J to 1 base, leaving 5 bases not matched to a gene.

The chain links TRBV6-4 to TRBJ1-1; D remains unclear. This CDR3 comprises 13 residues. The germline V and J ends were trimmed by 4 bases and 1 base, with 7 bases remaining between them. Per germline, CDR1 MRHNA and CDR2 SNTAGT. CDR3 region: CASSASGNTEAFF. CDR3 bases: TGTGCCAGCAGTGCTTCGGGGAACACTGAAGCTTTCTTT.

The V and J genes are TRBV5-1 and TRBJ2-2; 12 bases agree with TRBD2. The germline V gene encodes CDR1 SGHRS and CDR2 YFSETQ. Trimming removed 4 bases from V and 6 bases from J; junction bases left unmatched: 7. The CDR3 covers 16 residues. The CDR3 nucleotides are TGCGCCAGCAGCGATAGACTAGCGGGAGAGGCCGGGGAGCTGTTTTTT. Translating it yields CASSDRLAGEAGELFF.

This clone was seen more than once but under ten times. Other DNA variants within this sample encode the same CDR3. The gene calls are TRBV5-6 and TRBJ1-1; D is uncertain. Germline CDR1 SGHDT, CDR2 YYEEEE. CDR3 length: 14 residues. Trimming pared 0 bases from V and 0 bases from J, leaving 6 bases between. The CDR3 is CASSLGTVNTEAFF. The CDR3 nucleotides read TGTGCCAGCAGCTTGGGGACCGTGAACACTGAAGCTTTCTTT.

This clone was detected only once. This rearrangement joins TRBV4-1 to TRBJ1-1, with D possibly matching TRBD1 (5 bases). CDR1 MGHRA and CDR2 YSYEKL come from the germline V gene. Between the trimmed V and J ends, which lost 1 base and 1 base, there was a span of 7 bases. This CDR3 region has 14 residues. CDR3: CASSQVQGNTEAFF. In nucleotides, the CDR3 is TGCGCCAGCAGCCAAGTGCAGGGGAACACTGAAGCTTTCTTT.

The chain couples TRBV10-3 to TRBJ2-4; a weak D match, TRBD1 (6 bases). This CDR3 region has 13 residues. Germline lookup yields CDR1 ENHRY and CDR2 SYGVKD. V dropped 8 bases and J dropped 8 bases, with 16 bases sitting between them. For the CDR3, the DNA is TGTGCCATCTCGGAACAGGGTCGAGACATTCAGTACTTC. Protein: CAISEQGRDIQYF.

This chain connects TRBV13 to TRBJ2-1; 8 positions agree with TRBD2. Losses at the gene ends were 8 bases for V and 1 base for J; bases not matched to a gene: 10. Per the germline V gene, CDR1 is PRHDT and CDR2 is FYEKMQ (reference sequence). The length of the CDR3 is 16 residues. This CDR3 is CASATRGGESYNEQFF. The DNA of the CDR3 is TGTGCCAGCGCCACCCGGGGGGGGGAATCCTACAATGAGCAGTTCTTC.

The V and J genes are TRBV5-5 and TRBJ2-1; 10 bases map to TRBD1. In germline, CDR1 is SGHKS, CDR2 YYEKEE (reference sequence). The J segment lost 4 bases and the V segment lost 2 bases, leaving 6 bases of the junction unmatched. This CDR3 is 16 amino acids long. CDR3 nucleotides: TGTGCCAGCAGCTTACCGGGACAGGGGAGTTACAATGAGCAGTTCTTC. It specifies CASSLPGQGSYNEQFF.

The chain has TRBV7-2 and TRBJ1-1, with D unclear. Germline loops: CDR1 SGHTA, CDR2 FQGNSA. V lost 5 bases, J lost 5 bases, and 12 bases lay in between. The CDR3 consists of 13 residues. This chain's CDR3 is CASSMDVATEAFF. In DNA, the CDR3 is TGTGCCAGCAGCATGGACGTAGCTACTGAAGCTTTCTTT.

This clone occurred once. The V and J genes are TRBV10-2 and TRBJ2-1; D possibly uses TRBD1 or TRBD2 (5 bases each). The CDR3 is 12 residues long. CDR1 and CDR2 (germline): WSHSY, SAAADI. Trimming stripped 4 bases from V and 7 bases from J, with 8 bases between. Here the CDR3 reads CASSGDRNEQFF. CDR3 sequence (DNA): TGCGCCAGCAGTGGGGACCGAAATGAGCAGTTCTTC.

The V call is TRBV30, the J call TRBJ1-2; D uncertain. Germline loops: CDR1 GTSNPN, CDR2 SVGIG (reference sequence). The CDR3 length is 15 residues. Between the trimmed V and J ends, which lost 0 bases and 6 bases, there was a span of 17 bases. This CDR3 is CAWSVRVGVQDGYTF. CDR3 sequence (DNA): TGTGCCTGGAGTGTACGAGTGGGTGTGCAGGATGGCTACACCTTC.

This chain links TRBV19 with TRBJ1-5; a weak D match, TRBD1 (6 bases). Trimming pared 6 bases from V and 4 bases from J, leaving 13 bases between. Germline CDR1 reads LNHDA; CDR2 reads SQIVND (reference sequence). The CDR3 length is 14 residues. The DNA of the CDR3 is TGTGCCAGTAGAATACAGGGATTTAATCAGCCCCAGCATTTT. It codes for CASRIQGFNQPQHF.

The chain uses TRBV29-1 and TRBJ1-4; 8 nucleotides agree with TRBD1. This CDR3 has 14 residues. V lost 7 bases and J lost 13; bases outside the gene matches: 17. Germline values: CDR1 SQVTM, CDR2 ANQGSEA. Here the CDR3 DNA reads TGCAGCGCAGAACAGGGGGGCGGAAGCACTGCACTGTTTTTT. Its translation is CSAEQGGGSTALFF.

V and J are TRBV5-6 and TRBJ2-5; 10 nucleotides align to TRBD2. The V gene end was trimmed by 6 bases and the J gene end by 1 base; junction bases not matched to a gene: 18. This CDR3 contains 19 residues. Germline V gene lookup returns CDR1 SGHDT and CDR2 YYEEEE. CDR3 amino acids: CASTIYLAGEFRVQETQYF. For the CDR3, the DNA is TGTGCCAGCACTATATACCTAGCGGGAGAGTTTAGGGTCCAAGAGACCCAGTACTTC.

This clone turned up a few times. The chain couples TRBV30 to TRBJ1-2; no definite D call. This CDR3 is built from 12 residues. Germline lookup yields CDR1 GTSNPN and CDR2 SVGIG (reference sequence). V gave up 2 bases and J gave up 5 bases, with 9 bases separating them. CDR3 nucleotide sequence: TGTGCCTGGAGTTGGATAGGGTATGGCTACACCTTC. Protein product: CAWSWIGYGYTF.

This clone was found a few times. V usage is TRBV2 and J usage is TRBJ1-5; D gene unclear. Trimming cost V 3 bases and J 8 bases, with 14 bases left between them. This CDR3 is built from 14 residues. Germline V gene lookup returns CDR1 SNHLY and CDR2 FYNNEI. Here the CDR3 reads CASSEVVTGEPQHF. DNA for the CDR3: TGTGCCAGCAGTGAGGTCGTCACTGGCGAGCCCCAGCATTTT.

The chain carries TRBV6-5 and TRBJ2-5, with TRBD2 matching over 13 bases. V shed 6 bases and J 4 bases; nucleotides not matched to a gene: 5. CDR1 is MNHEY, CDR2 SVGAGI, per germline. The CDR3 contains 15 residues. CDR3 sequence (DNA): TGTGCCAGCAGGCCGGGACTAGCGGGAACAGAGACCCAGTACTTC. Amino acids: CASRPGLAGTETQYF.

To note about this clone: This sample includes further DNA sequences coding for the same CDR3. CDR3 protein: CASREQNQPQHF. CDR3 bases: TGTGCCAGCAGAGAGCAAAATCAGCCCCAGCATTTT. The chain employs TRBV2 and TRBJ1-5, with no clear D. CDR1 is SNHLY, CDR2 FYNNEI, per germline. Trimming took 6 bases from V and 4 from J, leaving 7 bases between them. CDR3 length equals 12 residues.

The chain employs TRBV9 and TRBJ2-7, with 14 bases fitting TRBD2. The CDR3 extends over 15 amino acids. J was trimmed by 6 bases and V by 0 bases; bases with no gene match: 2. CDR1 and CDR2 (germline): SGDLS, YYNGEE. Here the CDR3 reads CASSVAGLAGVEQYF. DNA for the CDR3: TGTGCCAGCAGCGTAGCGGGACTAGCGGGGGTCGAGCAGTACTTC. The full variable domain, with the rest looked up from reference TRBV9 and TRBJ2-7, is DSGVTQTPKHLITATGQRVTLRCSPRSGDLSVYWYQQSLDQGLQFLIQYYNGEERAKGNILERFSAQQFPDLHSELNLSSLELGDSALYFCASSVAGLAGVEQYFGPGTRLTVT.

V is TRBV5-6 and J is TRBJ2-5; 8 positions match TRBD2. This CDR3 spans 17 amino acids. The V gene's germline CDR1 is SGHDT and CDR2 YYEEEE. V was pared by 0 bases and J by 0 bases, with 7 bases of the junction left unmatched. Here the CDR3 DNA reads TGTGCCAGCAGCTTGGTAGGGCGGGAGGTCCACCAAGAGACCCAGTACTTC. Translating it yields CASSLVGREVHQETQYF.

V is TRBV6-5 and J is TRBJ1-2, with 7 bases aligning to TRBD1. The CDR3 has 13 residues. Germline V CDR1 and CDR2: MNHEY, SVGAGI. The J segment lost 7 bases and the V segment lost 6 bases, leaving 8 bases of the junction unmatched. Here the CDR3 reads CASSRGQMFGYTF. The CDR3 DNA is TGTGCCAGCAGCCGGGGACAGATGTTTGGCTACACCTTC.

This rearrangement joins TRBV10-1 to TRBJ1-3; D remains unclear. This CDR3 has 14 residues. V shed 6 bases and J shed 0 bases, with 9 bases lying between them. From germline, CDR1 is WNHNN and CDR2 SYGVQD (reference sequence). CDR3 in amino acids: CASSPGDSGNTIYF. CDR3 in DNA: TGCGCCAGCAGCCCCGGGGACTCTGGAAACACCATATATTTT.

This sequence joins TRBV11-2 and TRBJ1-1; TRBD1 aligns across 8 bases. Germline V gene data show CDR1 as SGHAT and CDR2 as FQNNGV. J was trimmed by 5 bases and V by 6 bases; bases with no gene match: 8. This CDR3 spans 14 amino acids. This CDR3 is CASSSQGAVTEAFF. In DNA, the CDR3 is TGTGCCAGCAGTTCCCAGGGGGCCGTTACTGAAGCTTTCTTT.